This is a list of T cell receptor beta chains from one sample in a study of T-cell reconstitution after alpha-beta-depleted transplantation in children. TCRdb re-analysed the PCR reads in MiXCR, keeping a single row per CDR3 protein. The sample includes under 250,000 distinct CDR3 sequences, under 30% of them seen just once. This specimen consisted of PBMCs, mostly from graft donor cells, obtained 360 days after TCRalphabeta/CD19-depleted stem cell transplant. The receptors were sampled from a female patient between 2 and 15 years old who had a stem cell transplant for congenital amegakaryocytic thrombocytopenia, so the T cells may come from the graft donor. The CDR3 runs from the conserved cysteine through the conserved F or W. Each record gives: V gene, clone size, J gene, D gene, CDR3 DNA, CDR3 protein. D genes are given only for firm matches. Some rows have no size entry. The others give once, few or many, or a class for an expanded clone.

V: TRBV7-9; size: -; J: TRBJ2-3; D: -; DNA: TGTGCCAGCAGCTTATTGGGGAAGGATACGCAGTATTTT; CDR3: CASSLLGKDTQYF
V: TRBV18; size: -; J: TRBJ2-5; D: -; DNA: TGTGCCAGCTCACCACCGAGTCCCCAAGAGACCCAGTACTTC; CDR3: CASSPPSPQETQYF
V: TRBV20-1; size: many; J: TRBJ1-5; D: -; DNA: TGCAGTGCTAAGCCGGGACGGGTAAATCAGCCCCAGCATTTT; CDR3: CSAKPGRVNQPQHF
V: TRBV4-3; size: -; J: TRBJ2-2; D: -; DNA: TGCGCCAGCAGCCAAGATCGAGTGCGAGGCACCGGGGAGCTGTTTTTT; CDR3: CASSQDRVRGTGELFF
V: TRBV7-9; size: few; J: TRBJ2-7; D: -; DNA: TGTGCCAGCCGACAGGGCGGGACCGAGCAGTACTTC; CDR3: CASRQGGTEQYF
V: TRBV3-1; size: few; J: TRBJ1-5; D: -; DNA: TGTGCCAGCAGCCAGAGTTCGGTTCAGCCCCAGCATTTT; CDR3: CASSQSSVQPQHF
V: TRBV3-1; size: few; J: TRBJ2-1; D: TRBD2; DNA: TGTGCCAGCAGCCATCGACCCGGGACTAGCTATGAGCAGTTCTTC; CDR3: CASSHRPGTSYEQFF
V: TRBV6-1; size: -; J: TRBJ2-7; D: -; DNA: TGTGCCAGCAGCCACCTTCCGTTGATCCTGAAACCCTACGAGCAGTACTTC; CDR3: CASSHLPLILKPYEQYF
V: TRBV4-3; size: many; J: TRBJ2-1; D: TRBD2; DNA: TGCGCCAGCAGCCAAGACCCGGGAGGCCTCTCCTACAATGAGCAGTTCTTC; CDR3: CASSQDPGGLSYNEQFF
V: TRBV7-2; size: -; J: TRBJ2-1; D: -; DNA: TGTGCCAGCAGCTTAGCCCACCGGGAGAAGGAGTTCTTC; CDR3: CASSLAHREKEFF